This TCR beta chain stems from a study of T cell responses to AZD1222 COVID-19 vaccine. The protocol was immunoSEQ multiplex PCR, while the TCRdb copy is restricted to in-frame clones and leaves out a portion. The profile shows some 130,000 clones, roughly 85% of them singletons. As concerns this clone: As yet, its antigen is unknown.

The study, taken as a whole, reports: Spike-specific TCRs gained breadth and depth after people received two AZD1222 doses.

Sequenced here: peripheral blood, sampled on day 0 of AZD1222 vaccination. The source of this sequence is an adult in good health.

The CDR3 DNA reads TGTGCCAGTAGTACTCGGCCAGGGCAACAGCCCCAGCATTTT. Translated, it gives CASSTRPGQQPQHF. This chain connects TRBV19 to TRBJ1-5; tentative D call: TRBD1 (5 bases). The V and J ends lost 4 bases and 7 bases respectively, with 14 bases between them. This CDR3 has 14 residues. Germline assignment: CDR1 LNHDA and CDR2 SQIVND (reference sequence).